The T cell receptor beta chain described here comes from a study of blood T cell repertoires in COVID-19. About the study: Sites across the United States, Italy and Spain contributed samples from acute and convalescent COVID-19. PBMCs, B-cell-depleted T cells, or T cells were the source of the cDNA or gDNA that made up the material.

All enrollees were roughly 18 to 95 years old and from approximately 24 US areas. The germline CDR1 and CDR2 sequences are LGHDT and YNNKEL (reference sequence). V shed 3 bases and J shed 8 bases, with 13 bases lying between them. The CDR3 is 14 amino acids. In the study's own analysis: Estimation of nucleated cell counts relied on the amplification of reference gene primers. Generated by immunoSEQ multiplex PCR, the TCRdb table keeps only in-frame clones and is missing some. The DNA was the basis for D and trimming; V, J and clone size are from that table. The sample has approximately 280,000 clones; roughly 85% are singletons.

The chain is built from TRBV3-1 (or the pseudogene TRBV3-2) and TRBJ1-4, with D uncertain. The source material was PBMCs or T cells enriched from blood (not recorded which). The TCR comes from a woman in her forties or fifties who had recovered from COVID-19. This CDR3 is CASSQTFHGEKLFF. CDR3 in DNA: TGTGCCAGCAGCCAGACATTCCATGGGGAAAAACTGTTTTTT.